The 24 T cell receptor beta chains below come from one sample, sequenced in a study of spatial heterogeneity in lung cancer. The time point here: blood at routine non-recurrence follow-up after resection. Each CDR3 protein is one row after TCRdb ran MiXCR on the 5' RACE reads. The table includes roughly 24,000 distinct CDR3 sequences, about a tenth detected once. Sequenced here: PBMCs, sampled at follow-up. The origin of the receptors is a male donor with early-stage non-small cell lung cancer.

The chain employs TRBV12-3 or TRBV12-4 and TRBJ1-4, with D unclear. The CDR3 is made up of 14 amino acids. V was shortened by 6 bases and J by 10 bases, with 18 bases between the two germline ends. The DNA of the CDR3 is TGTGCCAGCAGAGGAGACTCGGATCGAGGAAAACTGTTTTTT. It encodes CASRGDSDRGKLFF.

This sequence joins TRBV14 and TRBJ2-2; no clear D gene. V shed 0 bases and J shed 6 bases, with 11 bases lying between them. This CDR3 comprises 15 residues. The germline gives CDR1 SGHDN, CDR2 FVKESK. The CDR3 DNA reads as TGTGCCAGCAGCCAAGACCGATATGTCCCCGGGGAGCTGTTTTTT. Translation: CASSQDRYVPGELFF.

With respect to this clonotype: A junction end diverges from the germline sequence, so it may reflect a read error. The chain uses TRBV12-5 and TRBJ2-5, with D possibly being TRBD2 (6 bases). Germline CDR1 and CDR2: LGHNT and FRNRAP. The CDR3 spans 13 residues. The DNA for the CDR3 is TGTGCTAGTGGTTCGACGGGGGAAGAGACCCAGCACTTC. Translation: CASGSTGEETQHF.

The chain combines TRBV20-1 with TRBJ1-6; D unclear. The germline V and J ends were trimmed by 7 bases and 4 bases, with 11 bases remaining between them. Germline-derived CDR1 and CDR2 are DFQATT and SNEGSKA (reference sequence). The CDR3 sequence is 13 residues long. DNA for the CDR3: TGCAGTGTAATCTCTGATTATAATTCACCCCTCCACTTT. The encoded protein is CSVISDYNSPLHF.

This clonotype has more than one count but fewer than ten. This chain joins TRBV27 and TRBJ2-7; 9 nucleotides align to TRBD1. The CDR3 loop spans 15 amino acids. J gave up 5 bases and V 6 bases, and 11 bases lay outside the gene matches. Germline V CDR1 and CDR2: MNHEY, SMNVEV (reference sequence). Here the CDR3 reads CASRGTGRAYNEQYF. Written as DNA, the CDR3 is TGTGCCAGCAGGGGGACAGGGCGGGCTTACAACGAGCAGTACTTC.

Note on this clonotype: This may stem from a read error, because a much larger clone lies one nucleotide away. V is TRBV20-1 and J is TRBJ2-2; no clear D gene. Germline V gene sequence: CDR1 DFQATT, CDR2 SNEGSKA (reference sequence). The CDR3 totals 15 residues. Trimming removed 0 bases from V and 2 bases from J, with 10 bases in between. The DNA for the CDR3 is TGCAGTGCTAGAGATTCCGAAATTAACACCGGGGAGCTGTTTTTT. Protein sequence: CSARDSEINTGELFF.

The CDR3 spells CASSEDDRVNEKLFF. The CDR3, as DNA: TGTGCCAGCAGTGAAGATGACAGGGTGAATGAAAAACTGTTTTTT. The V gene is TRBV7-2, the J gene TRBJ1-4; 7 positions match TRBD1. The CDR3 contains 15 residues. Germline CDR1 and CDR2: SGHTA and FQGNSA. The trim removed 6 bases at V and 5 bases at J, leaving 9 bases unmatched. Full variable domain (missing parts from reference TRBV7-2 and TRBJ1-4): GAGVSQSPSNKVTEKGKDVELRCDPISGHTALYWYRQSLGQGLEFLIYFQGNSAPDKSGLPSDRFSAERTGGSVSTLTIQRTQQEDSAVYLCASSEDDRVNEKLFFGSGTQLSVL.

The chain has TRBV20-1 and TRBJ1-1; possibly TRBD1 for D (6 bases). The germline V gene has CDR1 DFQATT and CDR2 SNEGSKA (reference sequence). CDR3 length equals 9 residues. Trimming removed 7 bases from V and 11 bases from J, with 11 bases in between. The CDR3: CSGGAGAFF. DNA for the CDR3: TGCAGTGGGGGGGCAGGGGCTTTCTTT.

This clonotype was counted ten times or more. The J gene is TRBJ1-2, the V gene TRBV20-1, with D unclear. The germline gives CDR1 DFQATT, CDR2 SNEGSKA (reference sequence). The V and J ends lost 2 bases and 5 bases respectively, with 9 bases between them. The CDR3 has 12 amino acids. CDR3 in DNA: TGCAGTGCTAGACACGGAAGTTATGGCTACACCTTC. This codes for CSARHGSYGYTF.

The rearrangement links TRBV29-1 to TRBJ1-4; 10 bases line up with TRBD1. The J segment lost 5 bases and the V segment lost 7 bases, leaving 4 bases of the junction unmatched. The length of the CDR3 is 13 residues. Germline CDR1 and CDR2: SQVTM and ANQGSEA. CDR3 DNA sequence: TGCAGCGGACGGACAGGGGGGAATGAAAAACTGTTTTTT. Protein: CSGRTGGNEKLFF.

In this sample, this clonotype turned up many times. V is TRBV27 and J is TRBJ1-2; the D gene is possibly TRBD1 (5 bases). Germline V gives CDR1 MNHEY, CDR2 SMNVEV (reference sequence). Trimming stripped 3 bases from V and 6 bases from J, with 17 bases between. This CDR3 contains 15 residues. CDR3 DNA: TGTGCCAGCAGTTTCACCGATAGACAGACGGATGGCTACACCTTC. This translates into CASSFTDRQTDGYTF.

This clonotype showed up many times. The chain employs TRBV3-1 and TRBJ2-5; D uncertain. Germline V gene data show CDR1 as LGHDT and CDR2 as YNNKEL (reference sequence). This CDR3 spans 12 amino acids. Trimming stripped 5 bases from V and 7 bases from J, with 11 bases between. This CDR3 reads CASSDLLRTQYF. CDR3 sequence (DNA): TGTGCCAGCAGCGACCTCCTCAGGACCCAGTACTTC.

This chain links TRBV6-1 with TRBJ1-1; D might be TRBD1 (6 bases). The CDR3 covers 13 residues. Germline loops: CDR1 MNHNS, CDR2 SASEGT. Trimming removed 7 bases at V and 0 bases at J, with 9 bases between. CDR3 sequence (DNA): TGTGCCAGCACACGGGGGCTGAACACTGAAGCTTTCTTT. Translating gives CASTRGLNTEAFF.

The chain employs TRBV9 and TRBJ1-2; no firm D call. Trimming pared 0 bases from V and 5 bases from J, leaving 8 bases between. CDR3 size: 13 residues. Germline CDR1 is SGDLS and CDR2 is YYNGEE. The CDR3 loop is CASSVDSQYGYTF. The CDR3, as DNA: TGTGCCAGCAGCGTAGACTCTCAATATGGCTACACCTTC. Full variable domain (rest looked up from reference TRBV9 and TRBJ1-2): DSGVTQTPKHLITATGQRVTLRCSPRSGDLSVYWYQQSLDQGLQFLIQYYNGEERAKGNILERFSAQQFPDLHSELNLSSLELGDSALYFCASSVDSQYGYTFGSGTRLTVV.

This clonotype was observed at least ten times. The CDR3 sequence: CASSHRRLLNYGYTF. The CDR3, as DNA: TGTGCCAGCAGTCATCGGCGGCTCCTCAACTATGGCTACACCTTC. This chain connects TRBV12-3 or TRBV12-4 to TRBJ1-2; no reliable D call. The V gene lost 5 bases and the J gene lost 2 bases, with 15 bases spanning the gap. The CDR3 sequence is 15 residues long.

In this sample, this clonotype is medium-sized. In DNA, the CDR3 is TGTGCCAGCACGAGACAGGGAAAAACTGAAGCTTTCTTT. Its protein is CASTRQGKTEAFF. The rearrangement joins TRBV3-1 to TRBJ1-1; 7 bases are shared with TRBD1. J was trimmed by 5 bases and V by 7 bases; bases with no gene match: 7. The germline CDR1 and CDR2 sequences are LGHDT and YNNKEL (reference sequence). The CDR3 runs 13 residues.

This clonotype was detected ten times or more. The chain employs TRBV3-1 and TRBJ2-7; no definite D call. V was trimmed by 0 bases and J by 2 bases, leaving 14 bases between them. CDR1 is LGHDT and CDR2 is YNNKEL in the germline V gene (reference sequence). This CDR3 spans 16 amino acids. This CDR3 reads CASSQDRAKSPYEQYF. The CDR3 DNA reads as TGTGCCAGCAGCCAAGACCGGGCTAAGTCCCCCTACGAGCAGTACTTC.

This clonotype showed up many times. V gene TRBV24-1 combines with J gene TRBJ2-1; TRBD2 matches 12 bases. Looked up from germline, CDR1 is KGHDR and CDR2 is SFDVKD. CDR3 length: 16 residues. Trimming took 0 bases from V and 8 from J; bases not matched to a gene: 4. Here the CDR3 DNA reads TGTGCCACCAGTGATTTGTCTAGCGGGGGGGACTATGAGCAGTTCTTC. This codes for CATSDLSSGGDYEQFF.

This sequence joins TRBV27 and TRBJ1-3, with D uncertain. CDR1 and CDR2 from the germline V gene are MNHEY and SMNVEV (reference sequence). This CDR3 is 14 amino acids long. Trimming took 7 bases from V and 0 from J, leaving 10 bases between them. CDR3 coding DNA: TGTGCCAGCAAGCATATAAGCTCTGGAAACACCATATATTTT. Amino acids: CASKHISSGNTIYF.

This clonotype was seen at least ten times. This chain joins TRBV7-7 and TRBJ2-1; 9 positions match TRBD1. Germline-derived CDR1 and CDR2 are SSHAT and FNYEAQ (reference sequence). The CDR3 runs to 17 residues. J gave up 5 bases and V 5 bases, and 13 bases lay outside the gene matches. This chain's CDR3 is CASSKGGLDRGNNEQFF. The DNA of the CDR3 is TGTGCCAGCAGCAAAGGGGGATTGGACAGGGGCAACAATGAGCAGTTCTTC.

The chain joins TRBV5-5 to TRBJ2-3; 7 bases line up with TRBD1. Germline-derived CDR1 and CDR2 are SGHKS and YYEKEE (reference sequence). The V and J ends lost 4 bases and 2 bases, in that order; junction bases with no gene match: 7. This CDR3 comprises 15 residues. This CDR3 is CASSPDRYYTDTQYF. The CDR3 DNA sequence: TGTGCCAGCAGCCCGGACAGGTACTACACAGATACGCAGTATTTT. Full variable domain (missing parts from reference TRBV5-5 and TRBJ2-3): DAGVTQSPTHLIKTRGQQVTLRCSPISGHKSVSWYQQVLGQGPQFIFQYYEKEERGRGNFPDRFSARQFPNYSSELNVNALLLGDSALYLCASSPDRYYTDTQYFGPGTRLTVL.

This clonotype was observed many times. The CDR3 is CASSFGTAEAFF. CDR3 coding DNA: TGCGCCAGCAGCTTCGGGACGGCCGAGGCTTTCTTT. The V and J genes are TRBV5-1 and TRBJ1-1, with D possibly being TRBD1 (5 bases). This CDR3 is built from 12 residues. CDR1 is SGHRS and CDR2 is YFSETQ in the germline V gene. Trimming left V 2 bases short and J 11 bases short, with 13 bases between.

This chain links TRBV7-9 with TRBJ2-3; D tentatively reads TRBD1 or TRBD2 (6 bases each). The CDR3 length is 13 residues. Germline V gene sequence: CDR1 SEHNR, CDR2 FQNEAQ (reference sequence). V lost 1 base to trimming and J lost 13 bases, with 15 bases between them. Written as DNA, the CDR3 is TGTGCCAGCAGCTTAGGGCAAAACAGGGAGGAGTATTTT. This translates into CASSLGQNREEYF.

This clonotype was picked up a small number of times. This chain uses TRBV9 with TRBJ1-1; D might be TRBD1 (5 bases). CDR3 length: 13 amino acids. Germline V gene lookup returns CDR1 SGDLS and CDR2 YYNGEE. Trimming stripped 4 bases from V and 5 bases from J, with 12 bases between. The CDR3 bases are TGTGCCAGCAGCCAGAACTGGGGGACTGAAGCTTTCTTT. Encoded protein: CASSQNWGTEAFF. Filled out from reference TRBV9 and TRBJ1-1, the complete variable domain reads DSGVTQTPKHLITATGQRVTLRCSPRSGDLSVYWYQQSLDQGLQFLIQYYNGEERAKGNILERFSAQQFPDLHSELNLSSLELGDSALYFCASSQNWGTEAFFGQGTRLTVV.